Listed below are T cell receptor beta chains from one sample, sequenced in a study of cytomegalovirus exposure and HLA in healthy donors. Assay used: immunoSEQ multiplex PCR; TCRdb lists only in-frame clones, some missing. This table has 200,000 to 250,000 clones, around 80% appearing once. The sample was PBMCs. These receptors were taken from a boy aged 2 to 9 in good health and CMV-seronegative. The CDR3 runs from the conserved cysteine through the conserved F or W. The D gene is left open where the match is weak. For some rows the clone size is stated as once, few or many, or as a class when expanded; others skip it.

.,TRBJ2-3,TRBV9,.,CASSVGGDTQYF,TGTGCCAGCAGCGTTGGCGGGGATACGCAGTATTTT
.,TRBJ2-5,TRBV2,.,CASSDQQETQYF,TGTGCCAGCAGTGACCAACAAGAGACCCAGTACTTC
TRBD2,TRBJ2-6,TRBV6-4,.,CASSERPGTSDGANVLTF,TGTGCCAGCAGTGAGAGGCCCGGGACTAGCGATGGGGCCAACGTCCTGACTTTC
.,TRBJ1-1,TRBV19,.,CASSIGLGMNTEAFF,TGTGCCAGTAGTATTGGGCTGGGCATGAACACTGAAGCTTTCTTT
.,TRBJ1-4,TRBV5-8,once,CASSPQGTLTNEKLFF,TGTGCCAGCAGCCCTCAGGGTACGCTAACTAATGAAAAACTGTTTTTT
TRBD1,TRBJ1-1,TRBV7-9,few,CASSTGQGKGEAFF,TGTGCCAGCAGCACTGGACAGGGAAAGGGGGAAGCTTTCTTT
TRBD2,TRBJ2-3,TRBV6-1,.,CASSVGTMYTDTQYF,TGTGCCAGCAGTGTAGGGACTATGTACACAGATACGCAGTATTTT
.,TRBJ2-7,TRBV30,.,CAWVRNREQYF,TGTGCCTGGGTCCGAAACAGGGAGCAGTACTTC
TRBD1,TRBJ1-3,TRBV28,.,CASRQQGVGNTIYF,TGTGCCAGCAGACAACAGGGGGTTGGAAACACCATATATTTT
TRBD2,TRBJ2-1,TRBV6-5,.,CASKRDSRPDEQFF,TGTGCCAGCAAGCGGGACTCGAGACCCGATGAGCAGTTCTTC
TRBD1,TRBJ2-7,TRBV10-3,.,CAISRDRGGYEQYF,TGTGCCATCAGTCGTGACAGGGGCGGCTACGAGCAGTACTTC
TRBD1,TRBJ1-1,TRBV13,.,CASSSRDSNTEAFF,TGTGCCAGCAGCTCCCGGGACAGCAACACTGAAGCTTTCTTT
TRBD1,TRBJ1-6,TRBV19,once,CASSSTGGNNSPLHF,TGTGCCAGTAGTTCTACAGGGGGTAATAATTCACCCCTCCACTTT
.,TRBJ1-2,TRBV14,.,CASSQDLGDYGYTF,TGTGCCAGCAGCCAAGATCTAGGGGACTATGGCTACACCTTC
.,TRBJ1-2,TRBV7-9,.,CASSLGGGPGGYTF,TGTGCCAGCAGCTTAGGGGGGGGTCCCGGTGGCTACACCTTC
.,TRBJ2-7,TRBV2,.,CASSDKAGSSYEQYF,TGTGCCAGCAGTGATAAGGCGGGGAGCTCCTACGAGCAGTACTTC
.,TRBJ1-4,TRBV2,.,CASSDANGNEKLFF,TGTGCCAGCAGTGACGCAAACGGGAATGAAAAACTGTTTTTT
.,TRBJ1-1,TRBV5-1,.,CASSLTDTEAFF,TGCGCCAGCAGCTTGACAGACACTGAAGCTTTCTTT
TRBD2,TRBJ2-2,TRBV13,.,CASSSLSSGGNTGELFF,TGTGCCAGCAGCTCCCTCTCCAGCGGGGGGAACACCGGGGAGCTGTTTTTT
.,TRBJ2-2,TRBV6-6,.,CASSWTENTGELFF,TGTGCCAGCAGCTGGACAGAGAACACCGGGGAGCTGTTTTTT
TRBD2,TRBJ2-7,TRBV7-9,once,CASSLTSGDYEQYF,TGTGCCAGCAGCTTAACTAGCGGGGACTACGAGCAGTACTTC
.,TRBJ2-3,TRBV27,.,CASSFSSPLDTQYF,TGTGCCAGCAGTTTCTCGTCCCCGTTAGATACGCAGTATTTT
TRBD1,TRBJ1-1,TRBV9,.,CASSVGTGRAFF,TGTGCCAGCAGCGTAGGGACAGGGCGAGCTTTCTTT
.,TRBJ1-2,TRBV30,.,CAWSRGSGYTF,TGTGCCTGGAGTCGCGGGTCTGGCTACACCTTC
TRBD2,TRBJ2-1,TRBV5-1,.,CASSLMGGGASYNEQFF,TGCGCCAGCAGCTTGATGGGCGGGGGGGCGTCCTACAATGAGCAGTTCTTC
TRBD2,TRBJ2-7,TRBV11-2,.,CASSLTSSPASGISYEQYF,TGTGCCAGCAGCTTAACCTCTTCCCCGGCTAGCGGGATCTCCTACGAGCAGTACTTC
TRBD2,TRBJ2-1,TRBV7-9,.,CASSYVTGGSYNEQFF,TGTGCCAGCAGTTACGTGACGGGGGGTTCCTACAATGAGCAGTTCTTC
TRBD2,TRBJ2-7,TRBV5-1,.,CASGREAYEQYF,TGCGCCAGCGGGCGGGAGGCCTACGAGCAGTACTTC
TRBD2,TRBJ2-7,TRBV9,.,CASSVEWTSGTEQYF,TGTGCCAGCAGCGTAGAGTGGACTAGCGGGACCGAGCAGTACTTC
.,TRBJ2-7,TRBV2,.,CASSVIPSYEQYF,TGTGCCAGCAGTGTGATCCCGAGCTACGAGCAGTACTTC
.,TRBJ2-6,TRBV2,.,CASIGYSGANVLTF,TGTGCCAGCATCGGGTACTCTGGGGCCAACGTCCTGACTTTC
.,TRBJ1-5,TRBV21-1,.,CASSKSQYSNQPQHF,TGTGCCAGCAGCAAGTCACAGTATAGCAATCAGCCCCAGCATTTT
TRBD1,TRBJ1-4,TRBV5-6,.,CASSPGQTYEKLFF,TGTGCCAGCAGCCCGGGACAGACGTATGAAAAACTGTTTTTT
.,TRBJ2-7,TRBV4-2,.,CASSQEVDSSYEQYF,TGTGCCAGCAGCCAAGAGGTGGACAGTTCCTACGAGCAGTACTTC
.,TRBJ1-5,TRBV30,.,CAWARRAGQPQHF,TGTGCCTGGGCTCGACGGGCGGGTCAGCCCCAGCATTTT
.,TRBJ2-5,TRBV30,.,CAWSVPLRPRETQYF,TGTGCCTGGAGTGTCCCTCTCAGGCCAAGAGAGACCCAGTACTTC
.,TRBJ2-3,TRBV5-4,.,CASSLTERHTQYF,TGTGCCAGCAGCTTGACCGAGCGGCATACGCAGTATTTT
TRBD1,TRBJ1-2,TRBV30,.,CACQGARGYTF,TGTGCCTGCCAGGGGGCGCGGGGCTACACCTTC
TRBD1,TRBJ2-7,TRBV10-3,.,CAISPTGVGASYEQYF,TGTGCCATCAGTCCAACAGGGGTGGGGGCCTCCTACGAGCAGTACTTC
TRBD2,TRBJ2-3,TRBV7-7,.,CASSPKLEGLAGVDTQYF,TGTGCTAGCAGCCCAAAATTGGAGGGACTAGCGGGGGTAGATACGCAGTATTTT
TRBD1,TRBJ1-6,TRBV7-9,once,CASSLANRGDPLHF,TGTGCCAGCAGCTTAGCGAACAGGGGTGATCCCCTCCACTTT
.,TRBJ1-2,TRBV30,.,CAWSVSSGAGYTF,TGTGCCTGGAGTGTCTCGTCAGGGGCTGGCTACACCTTC
.,TRBJ2-5,TRBV19,.,CASSTALGNQETQYF,TGTGCCAGTAGTACCGCCTTGGGCAACCAAGAGACCCAGTACTTC
TRBD1,TRBJ2-5,TRBV28,.,CASGRTGGKETQYF,TGTGCCAGCGGACGGACAGGGGGAAAAGAGACCCAGTACTTC
.,TRBJ1-6,TRBV25-1,.,CASSGMTDYNSPLHF,TGTGCCAGCAGTGGAATGACAGATTATAATTCACCCCTCCACTTT
TRBD2,TRBJ2-7,TRBV7-9,.,CASSPSGTYEQYF,TGTGCCAGCAGCCCCAGCGGGACGTACGAGCAGTACTTC
.,TRBJ1-3,TRBV5-1,.,CASSLEPAGNTIYF,TGCGCCAGCAGCTTGGAACCGGCTGGAAACACCATATATTTT
.,TRBJ2-3,TRBV5-4,.,CASSYYWPAGSDTQYF,TGTGCCAGCAGCTACTATTGGCCCGCGGGTTCAGATACGCAGTATTTT
.,TRBJ2-5,TRBV9,.,CASSHDNFRETQYF,TGTGCCAGCAGCCACGACAATTTTCGAGAGACCCAGTACTTC